These 15 T cell receptor beta chains came from one sample sequenced in a study of blood T cell repertoires in COVID-19. Clones were read by immunoSEQ multiplex PCR, and TCRdb kept only the in-frame ones, dropping some. This table has roughly 98,000 clones, around four fifths appearing once. The material sequenced was peripheral blood. Source of these receptors: a woman between 70 and 85 years old with active or convalescent COVID-19.

This clone was seen more than once but under ten times. The chain employs TRBV7-2 and TRBJ1-1; weak D call: TRBD1 (5 bases). Germline values: CDR1 SGHTA, CDR2 FQGNSA. The V and J ends lost 5 bases and 1 base respectively, with 14 bases between them. CDR3 length equals 15 residues. CDR3 bases: TGTGCCAGCAGCACCTCGACAGTAAAGAACACTGAAGCTTTCTTT. As protein: CASSTSTVKNTEAFF.

V gene TRBV18 combines with J gene TRBJ2-3; 10 bases agree with TRBD2. The CDR3 length is 16 residues. J lost 4 bases, V lost 1 base, and 5 bases had no gene match. CDR1 is KGHSH and CDR2 is LQKENI in the germline V gene. The DNA of the CDR3 is TGTGCCAGCTCACCACTCAGCGGGGGGGCCTCAGATACGCAGTATTTT. This translates into CASSPLSGGASDTQYF.

The chain recombines TRBV5-8 with TRBJ2-7; 8 bases match TRBD1. Germline CDR1 SGHTS, CDR2 YDEGEE. This CDR3 contains 14 residues. V trimming: 2 bases; J trimming: 2 bases; junction bases outside the gene matches: 3. The CDR3 reads CASSFKTGAYEQYF. CDR3 bases: TGTGCCAGCAGCTTCAAGACAGGGGCCTACGAGCAGTACTTC.

The chain carries TRBV19 and TRBJ1-2; maybe TRBD1 (5 bases). Germline CDR1 and CDR2: LNHDA and SQIVND (reference sequence). The CDR3 sequence is 13 residues long. Trimming took off 3 bases at V and 4 bases at J, with 9 bases between the two ends. The CDR3 spells CASSIRGSYGYTF. For the CDR3, the DNA is TGTGCCAGTAGTATTCGGGGGTCCTATGGCTACACCTTC.

The chain uses TRBV7-2 and TRBJ2-1, with unresolved D. V lost 0 bases to trimming and J lost 4 bases, with 4 bases between them. This CDR3 comprises 13 residues. The germline V gene encodes CDR1 SGHTA and CDR2 FQGNSA. CDR3 residues: CASSLARYNEQFF. Here the CDR3 DNA reads TGTGCCAGCAGCTTAGCGCGTTACAATGAGCAGTTCTTC.

The chain joins TRBV6-2 or TRBV6-3 to TRBJ2-7; 7 positions match TRBD1. V was clipped by 6 bases and J by 4 bases; unmatched bases: 3. This CDR3 contains 12 residues. Germline CDR1 and CDR2: MNHEY and SVGEGT. The chain's CDR3 is CASSGTAYEQYF. The CDR3 region has the DNA TGTGCCAGCAGCGGGACAGCATACGAGCAGTACTTC.

V usage is TRBV24-1 and J usage is TRBJ2-3, with D perhaps matching TRBD1 (6 bases). V was shortened by 8 bases and J by 1 base, with 12 bases between the two germline ends. The CDR3 spans 14 residues. Germline CDR1 and CDR2: KGHDR and SFDVKD. CDR3 protein: CATKGGKGTDTQYF. The DNA for the CDR3 is TGTGCCACCAAAGGGGGAAAGGGCACAGATACGCAGTATTTT.

On this clone: Since the CDR3 does not end with the conserved phenylalanine or tryptophan, this likely comes from a read error. The genes are TRBV9 and TRBJ1-5; 8 bases align to TRBD1. The CDR3 runs to 15 residues. The V and J ends lost 3 bases and 4 bases, in that order; junction bases with no gene match: 6. Germline V CDR1 and CDR2: SGDLS, YYNGEE. The CDR3 DNA reads as TGTGCCAGCAGCGCCCGGGACAGGCCAAATCAGCCCCAGCATCTT. This encodes CASSARDRPNQPQHL.

The genes are TRBV3-1 (or the pseudogene TRBV3-2) and TRBJ1-2, with 10 positions matching TRBD1. CDR1 is LGHDT, CDR2 YNNKEL, per germline (reference sequence). J was trimmed by 6 bases and V by 4 bases; bases with no gene match: 5. The CDR3 consists of 14 residues. CDR3: CASSPRQGANGYTF. CDR3 nucleotides: TGTGCCAGCAGCCCTCGACAGGGGGCTAATGGCTACACCTTC.

The rearrangement uses TRBV25-1 and TRBJ2-7; perhaps TRBD1 as D (6 bases). The CDR3 has 15 amino acids. The V gene's germline CDR1 is MGHDK and CDR2 SYGVNS. V was clipped by 3 bases and J by 5 bases, with 17 bases between them. The chain's CDR3 is CASSDSGQGSNEQYF. The CDR3 bases are TGTGCCAGCAGTGACTCTGGGCAGGGGTCTAACGAGCAGTACTTC.

The rearrangement links TRBV7-2 to TRBJ2-4, with 9 bases fitting TRBD1. CDR1 is SGHTA, CDR2 FQGNSA, per germline. This CDR3 region has 14 residues. J gave up 6 bases and V 6 bases, and 6 bases lay outside the gene matches. The CDR3 DNA is TGTGCCAGCAGTGGGACAGGGAGGGGAAACATTCAGTACTTC. Amino acids: CASSGTGRGNIQYF.

The V and J genes are TRBV28 and TRBJ1-2; the D is unclear. V shed 2 bases and J shed 4 bases, with 20 bases lying between them. Germline lookup yields CDR1 MDHEN and CDR2 SYDVKM. The length of the CDR3 is 17 residues. The CDR3 DNA sequence: TGTGCCAGCAGTTTAATCGCCTCGGGGAGGGAGGGCTATGGCTACACCTTC. Its protein is CASSLIASGREGYGYTF.

The chain employs TRBV3-1 (or the pseudogene TRBV3-2) and TRBJ1-5, with D tentatively TRBD1 (6 bases). Germline-derived CDR1 and CDR2 are LGHDT and YNNKEL (reference sequence). The CDR3 is 19 residues long. V shed 0 bases and J shed 2 bases, with 20 bases lying between them. CDR3 nucleotide sequence: TGTGCCAGCAGCCAAGATACGAGTGGGACACAGACATGCAATCAGCCCCAGCATTTT. It encodes CASSQDTSGTQTCNQPQHF.

The chain couples TRBV4-1 to TRBJ1-2; no clear D gene. Germline loops: CDR1 MGHRA, CDR2 YSYEKL. The CDR3 contains 17 residues. The germline V and J ends were trimmed by 0 bases and 4 bases, with 18 bases remaining between them. The CDR3 nucleotides are TGCGCCAGCAGCCAAGATCACTACAGTTTGACTAGCTATGGCTACACCTTC. This translates into CASSQDHYSLTSYGYTF.

The chain carries TRBV10-1 and TRBJ1-4; TRBD1 agrees at 9 bases. This CDR3 is 16 amino acids long. Germline trimming cut 3 bases from V and 8 bases from J; bases unmatched to any gene: 10. Germline loops: CDR1 WNHNN, CDR2 SYGVQD (reference sequence). CDR3 in amino acids: CASSESGTGQEEKLFF. The CDR3 bases are TGCGCCAGCAGTGAATCCGGGACAGGGCAAGAGGAAAAACTGTTTTTT.